This is a list of T cell receptor beta chains from one sample in a study of breast tumors, draining lymph nodes, adjacent tissues. TCRdb analysed the multiplex PCR reads with MiXCR anew, one entry per CDR3 protein. The sample consists of 20,000 to 25,000 distinct CDR3 sequences, 32% of them appearing once. Sequencing was carried out using breast tumor tissue. These receptors all stem from a female donor with breast cancer. Some clones in this sample may be carry-over from other donors' samples. Each CDR3 is given without its conserved first and last residue.

J,V,CDR3
TRBJ2-3,TRBV7-3,ASSLSGRALDTQY
TRBJ2-1,TRBV3-1,ASTKPGGNEQF
TRBJ1-6,TRBV5-4,ASSFERSPSPLH
TRBJ2-5,TRBV6-2/TRBV6-3,ASSYSRAPQETQY
TRBJ2-1,TRBV28,ASSLGGTYNEQF
TRBJ2-3,TRBV27,ASSLGTSANRY
TRBJ2-3,TRBV20-1,SARGLAGVTDTQY
TRBJ2-1,TRBV3-1,ASRGGAAQF
TRBJ2-3,TRBV7-6,ASSLGSGMDTQY
TRBJ2-3,TRBV5-1,ASSLGTGGSGVGFTDTQY
TRBJ1-5,TRBV30,AWSDYRGGVQPQH
TRBJ1-2,TRBV7-8,ASSLDRGLGYGYT
TRBJ1-2,TRBV3-1,ASSRTGLGGYT
TRBJ1-2,TRBV10-1,ASYPGRTGRDGYT
TRBJ2-7,TRBV18,ASSPSAGAGSGYEQY
TRBJ2-7,TRBV7-2,ASAGGGSYEQY
TRBJ2-7,TRBV7-9,ASTGTGIYEQY
TRBJ2-1,TRBV20-1,SASFRAPNEQF
TRBJ1-3,TRBV28,ASGFNRGRAGNTIY
TRBJ2-7,TRBV20-1,SARGGQGFGEQY
TRBJ2-1,TRBV20-1,SADREDEQF
TRBJ2-7,TRBV7-9,ASSSSGGHEQY
TRBJ2-7,TRBV12-3/TRBV12-4,ASSFKSYEQY
TRBJ2-7,TRBV20-1,SVKRSYEQY
TRBJ1-5,TRBV27,ASSSHLVSQPQR